These 7 T cell receptor beta chains were sequenced from one sample in a study of long-term antiretroviral therapy in people with HIV. The assay, immunoSEQ v3.0, was run at survey level. Generated by immunoSEQ multiplex PCR, the TCRdb table keeps only in-frame clones and is missing some. The sample yields under 20,000 clones, roughly 80% seen once. This material consisted of unsorted PBMCs, taken 2.1 to 2.2 years before starting antiretroviral therapy. The receptors stem from a young man with HIV.

The chain links TRBV7-2 to TRBJ1-6; 7 positions match TRBD1. CDR1 is SGHTA, CDR2 FQGNSA, per germline. CDR3 length: 13 residues. Trimming at V came to 4 bases and at J to 9 bases, leaving 3 bases not matched to a gene. The CDR3 spells CASSWDSRSPLHF. The CDR3 coding sequence is TGTGCCAGCAGCTGGGACAGTCGTTCACCCCTCCACTTT.

This clone is deemed medium-sized. The rearrangement uses TRBV6-5 and TRBJ2-3; D is unresolved. The CDR3 runs 13 residues. CDR1 is MNHEY and CDR2 is SVGAGI in the germline V gene. The V end lost 0 bases, the J end lost 3 bases, and 4 bases lay between the germline ends. CDR3 amino acids: CASSYSQTDTQYF. CDR3 in DNA: TGTGCCAGCAGTTACTCCCAGACAGATACGCAGTATTTT.

V is TRBV19 and J is TRBJ2-6; maybe TRBD2 (5 bases). The CDR3 covers 14 residues. Germline CDR1 is LNHDA and CDR2 is SQIVND (reference sequence). The ends were cut back, 5 bases at V and 4 bases at J, with 9 bases in the middle. The CDR3 coding sequence is TGTGCCAGTAGTGTAGCGCCCGGGGCCAACGTCCTGACTTTC. It yields the protein CASSVAPGANVLTF.

The chain joins TRBV11-2 to TRBJ2-3, with 10 bases matching TRBD1. The V and J ends lost 0 bases and 6 bases, in that order; junction bases with no gene match: 9. Germline V lookup: CDR1 SGHAT, CDR2 FQNNGV. The CDR3 is 17 amino acids. As DNA, the CDR3 is TGTGCCAGCAGCTTAGAAGTGGACAGGGGGAAAAGGGATACGCAGTATTTT. Its protein product is CASSLEVDRGKRDTQYF.

V usage is TRBV5-6 and J usage is TRBJ1-2, with 8 bases lining up with TRBD1. CDR3 length: 15 amino acids. Trimming removed 6 bases from V and 4 bases from J; junction bases left unmatched: 11. Germline V CDR1 and CDR2: SGHDT, YYEEEE. The CDR3 region has the DNA TGTGCCAGCATTTCCCGGGACAGGAGCTCCTATGGCTACACCTTC. Translating it yields CASISRDRSSYGYTF.

V and J are TRBV7-2 and TRBJ2-7; tentative D call: TRBD1 (7 bases). Per germline, CDR1 SGHTA and CDR2 FQGNSA. Trimming stripped 1 base from V and 7 bases from J, with 14 bases between. CDR3 length equals 14 residues. The CDR3: CASSLDRAGGEQYF. The CDR3 DNA reads as TGTGCCAGCAGCTTAGACAGGGCAGGGGGGGAGCAGTACTTC.

The chain has TRBV5-1 and TRBJ1-3, with D possibly matching TRBD1 (5 bases). The germline V gene encodes CDR1 SGHRS and CDR2 YFSETQ. The CDR3 contains 18 residues. The germline V and J ends were trimmed by 0 bases and 6 bases, with 22 bases remaining between them. In DNA form, the CDR3 reads TGCGCCAGCAGCTTGGGGCGCAACGACAGAGGGGACGTAAACACCATATATTTT. Amino acids: CASSLGRNDRGDVNTIYF.